One sample yielded the 6 T cell receptor beta chains listed below, sequenced in a study of shared clonotypes between healthy human individuals. Method: immunoSEQ multiplex PCR; TCRdb's copy keeps in-frame clones and lacks some. The sample lists 760,000 or so clones; 96% were seen once. CD8 cells regarded as naive lacked CD45RO, were positively chosen for CCR7, and omitted terminally differentiated effector memory CD45RA+ cells. The sequenced sample was naive CD8+ T cells sorted from blood. These receptors were taken from a man aged 25-45 years in good health.

The chain is built from TRBV27 and TRBJ1-4; TRBD1 aligns across 7 bases. With 4 bases clipped from V and 8 bases from J, the junction kept 16 bases outside the gene matches. Germline V lookup: CDR1 MNHEY, CDR2 SMNVEV (reference sequence). The CDR3 runs 17 residues. CDR3 DNA: TGTGCCAGCAGTTCTATCGCGCCGACAGGGCCCTTCGAAAAACTGTTTTTT. It translates to CASSSIAPTGPFEKLFF. The full variable domain, completed using reference TRBV27 and TRBJ1-4, is EAQVTQNPRYLITVTGKKLTVTCSQNMNHEYMSWYRQDPGLGLRQIYYSMNVEVTDKGDVPEGYKVSRKEKRNFPLILESPSPNQTSLYFCASSSIAPTGPFEKLFFGSGTQLSVL.

The chain carries TRBV13 and TRBJ2-3, with TRBD1 matching 11 bases. Looked up from germline, CDR1 is PRHDT and CDR2 is FYEKMQ (reference sequence). The J segment lost 5 bases and the V segment lost 2 bases, leaving 6 bases of the junction unmatched. The CDR3 loop spans 16 amino acids. The CDR3 sequence is CASSLSGTGGEDTQYF. In DNA, the CDR3 is TGTGCCAGCAGCTTAAGCGGGACAGGGGGGGAAGATACGCAGTATTTT. Drawing the rest from reference TRBV13 and TRBJ2-3, the complete variable domain is AAGVIQSPRHLIKEKRETATLKCYPIPRHDTVYWYQQGPGQDPQFLISFYEKMQSDKGSIPDRFSAQQFSDYHSELNMSSLELGDSALYFCASSLSGTGGEDTQYFGPGTRLTVL.

The chain carries TRBV7-3 and TRBJ1-5, with 7 bases identical to TRBD1. CDR3 length equals 15 residues. Germline CDR1 reads SGHTA; CDR2 reads FQGTGA. The V and J ends lost 4 bases and 7 bases, in that order; junction bases with no gene match: 10. CDR3: CASSWLTGTSQPQHF. The CDR3 region has the DNA TGTGCCAGCAGCTGGTTGACAGGGACTTCCCAGCCCCAGCATTTT. Based on the CDR3 plus reference TRBV7-3 and TRBJ1-5, the full variable domain is GAGVSQTPSNKVTEKGKYVELRCDPISGHTALYWYRQSLGQGPEFLIYFQGTGAADDSGLPNDRFFAVRPEGSVSTLKIQRTERGDSAVYLCASSWLTGTSQPQHFGDGTRLSIL.

The chain links TRBV20-1 to TRBJ2-5; 7 bases are shared with TRBD2. The CDR3 runs to 11 residues. J was trimmed by 12 bases and V by 1 base; bases with no gene match: 5. CDR1 is DFQATT, CDR2 SNEGSKA, per germline (reference sequence). CDR3 sequence (DNA): TGCAGTGCTAGAGCCTCCGGGACTAAGTACTTC. Its translation: CSARASGTKYF.

The V and J genes are TRBV4-3 and TRBJ2-7; tentative D call: TRBD1 (5 bases). Germline V gene lookup returns CDR1 LGHNA and CDR2 YSLEER. Trimming took off 0 bases at V and 0 bases at J, with 18 bases between the two ends. This CDR3 region has 18 residues. The CDR3 here is CASSQDLVSQALSYEQYF. The CDR3 DNA reads as TGCGCCAGCAGCCAAGATCTAGTGTCACAGGCCCTCTCCTACGAGCAGTACTTC.

The V gene is TRBV6-1, the J gene TRBJ2-1, with D unresolved. Germline loops: CDR1 MNHNS, CDR2 SASEGT. V lost 10 bases, J lost 3 bases, and 7 bases lay in between. This CDR3 has 11 amino acids. The chain's CDR3 is CATTDYNEQFF. Here the CDR3 DNA reads TGTGCCACAACGGACTACAATGAGCAGTTCTTC.